What follows are 22 T cell receptor beta chains derived from one specimen sequenced in a study of blood T cells in healthy people across ages. A second PCR, run for about 7 to 11 cycles, used a sample-barcoded 5' primer plus a J-beta primer mix. TCRdb redid the calling of the 5' RACE reads with MiXCR, one entry per CDR3 protein. The sample holds fewer than 1.5 million distinct CDR3 sequences, around 42% seen once. The sequencing sample was made of blood. These receptors all come from a woman aged 18-35 years in good health.

The chain employs TRBV20-1 and TRBJ2-7; 11 positions agree with TRBD1. V lost 6 bases, J lost 7 bases, and 8 bases stayed unmatched. This CDR3 is built from 13 residues. The germline gives CDR1 DFQATT, CDR2 SNEGSKA (reference sequence). Here the CDR3 reads CSAEGQGGNEQYF. For the CDR3, the DNA is TGCAGTGCGGAGGGACAGGGGGGCAATGAGCAGTACTTC.

The V call is TRBV20-1, the J call TRBJ1-5, with 7 bases lining up with TRBD1. The closer fit of TRBJ2-3 to the DNA end suggests the J call may be wrong. The CDR3 is 17 residues long. Per germline, CDR1 DFQATT and CDR2 SNEGSKA (reference sequence). The DNA for the CDR3 is TGCAGTGCTCCCCGGCCAGGGGACAGCTCTCCGAATCAGCCCCAGTATTTT. Amino acid sequence: CSAPRPGDSSPNQPQYF.

Only a few counts were recorded for this clonotype. The CDR3 coding sequence is TGTGCCAGCAGACCAAGTTATACCACTAGCGGGGGGACGAGCTCCTACGAGCAGTACTTC. Residues: CASRPSYTTSGGTSSYEQYF. The rearrangement joins TRBV4-2 to TRBJ2-7; 12 positions agree with TRBD2. Losses at the gene ends were 6 bases for V and 0 bases for J; bases not matched to a gene: 18. The germline gives CDR1 LGHNA, CDR2 YNFKEQ. The CDR3 has 20 residues.

This clonotype has ten or more counts. The chain carries TRBV29-1 and TRBJ2-3; D call uncertain. The CDR3 covers 13 residues. Trimming removed 3 bases from V and 2 bases from J, with 9 bases in between. The V gene's germline CDR1 is SQVTM and CDR2 ANQGSEA. CDR3 loop: CSVDLAPTDTQYF. CDR3 sequence (DNA): TGCAGCGTTGACCTGGCCCCCACAGATACGCAGTATTTT.

The chain is built from TRBV20-1 and TRBJ1-2, with D uncertain. The ends were cut back, 3 bases at V and 0 bases at J, with 14 bases in the middle. From germline, CDR1 is DFQATT and CDR2 SNEGSKA (reference sequence). This CDR3 region has 15 residues. The CDR3 DNA sequence: TGCAGTGCTAGGGGAGTAATAGAAGCTAACTATGGCTACACCTTC. It codes for CSARGVIEANYGYTF.

This clonotype was observed a handful of times. The gene calls are TRBV9 and TRBJ2-3; 12 bases align to TRBD2. Germline V CDR1 and CDR2: SGDLS, YYNGEE. The junction had 11 bases not matched to a gene; V was cut back by 4 bases and J by 2 bases. This CDR3 is 18 amino acids long. The CDR3 bases are TGTGCCAGCAGCCCCGAGCTAGCGGGGGGGCGGAACACAGATACGCAGTATTTT. It encodes CASSPELAGGRNTDTQYF.

V usage is TRBV20-1 and J usage is TRBJ2-4; no clear D. The better agreement between TRBJ2-7 and the DNA end casts doubt on the J call. This CDR3 is 14 amino acids long. The germline CDR1 and CDR2 sequences are DFQATT and SNEGSKA (reference sequence). The DNA for the CDR3 is TGCAGTGCTATGCACGCCGGCCCGGTCGACGAGCAGTACTTC. Translated: CSAMHAGPVDEQYF.

The genes are TRBV11-2 and TRBJ1-1; D is uncertain. Germline-derived CDR1 and CDR2 are SGHAT and FQNNGV. CDR3 length: 13 residues. V lost 1 base, J lost 10 bases, and 13 bases lay in between. DNA for the CDR3: TGTGCCAGCAGCTTAGGGACCCAGGTTGGAGCTTTCTTT. Translation gives CASSLGTQVGAFF.

The table lists this clonotype with many counts. The chain links TRBV3-1 to TRBJ2-1; 11 bases are a match to TRBD2. The CDR3 loop spans 17 amino acids. Germline V lookup: CDR1 LGHDT, CDR2 YNNKEL (reference sequence). V lost 4 bases to trimming and J lost 8 bases; unmatched junction nucleotides: 13. Here the CDR3 DNA reads TGTGCCAGCAGCCGCGGCCTGATAGCGGGGGGGCCCGATGAGCAGTTCTTC. Translating it yields CASSRGLIAGGPDEQFF.

This clonotype was counted a few times. The chain carries TRBV18 and TRBJ1-5, with D possibly matching TRBD1 (5 bases). Looked up from germline, CDR1 is KGHSH and CDR2 is LQKENI. Trimming removed 3 bases at V and 3 bases at J, with 12 bases between. This CDR3 comprises 15 residues. The CDR3, as DNA: TGTGCCAGCTCACCGATCCCCAGGGCCAATCAGCCCCAGCATTTT. Protein product: CASSPIPRANQPQHF.

Remarks on this clonotype: Possible read error: a much larger clone is one base away. The gene calls are TRBV29-1 and TRBJ2-7; D is tentatively TRBD1 or TRBD2 (5 bases each). This CDR3 spans 14 amino acids. The germline gives CDR1 SQVTM, CDR2 ANQGSEA. V dropped 8 bases and J dropped 6 bases, with 23 bases sitting between them. The CDR3 spells CSRLGPVSRGEQYF. In DNA form, the CDR3 reads TGCAGCCGTCTGGGGCCGGTCAGTCGGGGCGAGCAGTACTTC.

This chain's CDR3 is CASRFYTDTQYF. The CDR3 bases are TGTGCCAGCAGGTTCTACACAGATACGCAGTATTTT. V usage is TRBV12-3 or TRBV12-4 and J usage is TRBJ2-3; D not certain. The CDR3 sequence is 12 residues long. V lost 6 bases, J lost 2 bases, and 6 bases lay in between.

V and J are TRBV6-6 and TRBJ2-7, with D perhaps TRBD2 (6 bases). V shed 2 bases and J shed 11 bases, with 16 bases lying between them. The CDR3 has 13 amino acids. Germline V CDR1 and CDR2: MNHNY, SVGAGI (reference sequence). CDR3 loop: CASSYTSGTWEYF. The CDR3, as DNA: TGTGCCAGCAGTTACACTTCCGGGACTTGGGAGTACTTC.

The chain carries TRBV9 and TRBJ1-6, with D hard to call. CDR1 SGDLS and CDR2 YYNGEE come from the germline V gene. The CDR3 is 15 residues long. V lost 4 bases to trimming and J lost 0 bases, with 8 bases between them. CDR3 loop: CASSSGYSYNSPLHF. DNA for the CDR3: TGTGCCAGCAGCTCCGGATACTCCTATAATTCACCCCTCCACTTT.

The sample holds a few counts of this clonotype. The rearrangement joins TRBV2 to TRBJ2-5; no definite D call. The CDR3 totals 13 residues. Germline CDR1 and CDR2: SNHLY and FYNNEI. V was shortened by 4 bases and J by 4 bases, with 10 bases between the two germline ends. The CDR3 DNA sequence: TGTGCCAGCAGTGCCTCTCTGGGAGAGACCCAGTACTTC. This gives the protein CASSASLGETQYF.

The genes are TRBV6-5 and TRBJ2-5; D ambiguous. Per germline, CDR1 MNHEY and CDR2 SVGAGI. CDR3 size: 16 residues. V lost 0 bases and J 11 bases, leaving 22 bases between the germline ends. The CDR3 spells CASSYSPAVPYNEQYF. For the CDR3, the DNA is TGTGCCAGCAGTTACTCGCCCGCGGTGCCATACAATGAGCAGTACTTC.

V usage is TRBV10-3 and J usage is TRBJ2-5, with unresolved D. The ends were cut back, 3 bases at V and 7 bases at J, with 9 bases in the middle. Germline V lookup: CDR1 ENHRY, CDR2 SYGVKD. The CDR3 loop spans 12 amino acids. CDR3 sequence reads: CAISDQFVTQYF. As DNA, the CDR3 is TGTGCCATCAGTGACCAGTTTGTGACCCAGTACTTC.

The chain carries TRBV20-1 and TRBJ1-1; TRBD1 matches 8 bases. The V segment lost 0 bases and the J segment 1 base; nucleotides outside the gene matches: 4. The length of the CDR3 is 15 residues. Germline lookup yields CDR1 DFQATT and CDR2 SNEGSKA (reference sequence). CDR3 residues: CSARENRGGNTEAFF. CDR3 DNA: TGCAGTGCTAGAGAAAACAGGGGGGGGAACACTGAAGCTTTCTTT.

As to this clonotype: This clone may be a read error of a much larger clone one base away. The chain is built from TRBV7-9 and TRBJ1-1, with D uncertain. Germline V gene sequence: CDR1 SEHNR, CDR2 FQNEAQ (reference sequence). The CDR3 is 16 amino acids. CDR3 nucleotide sequence: TGTGCCAGCAGCTTAGGCGGCTCCAATTTGAACACTGAAACTTTCTTT. Residues: CASSLGGSNLNTETFF.

The rearrangement joins TRBV7-2 to TRBJ1-2; a weak D match, TRBD1 (5 bases). Germline assignment: CDR1 SGHTA and CDR2 FQGNSA. The CDR3 contains 16 residues. V was pared by 2 bases and J by 0 bases, with 13 bases between. CDR3 nucleotides: TGTGCCAGCAGCTTAATCAGCCAGGGCGCTAACTATGGCTACACCTTC. Translating it yields CASSLISQGANYGYTF.

This clonotype occurred a few times. The CDR3 bases are TGTGCCAGCTCAATGGACAGGGGCTTGGCCCGTGGTGGCTACACCTTC. This codes for CASSMDRGLARGGYTF. J is TRBJ1-2 and V is TRBV18; 9 bases agree with TRBD1. The CDR3 totals 16 residues. Germline V CDR1 and CDR2: KGHSH, LQKENI. The V gene end was trimmed by 5 bases and the J gene end by 7 bases; junction bases not matched to a gene: 14.

As for this clonotype: Sequence at one end of the junction differs from germline and may be a read error. The chain is built from TRBV18 and TRBJ2-7, with D tentatively TRBD2 (5 bases). The CDR3 length is 15 residues. Germline V gene sequence: CDR1 KGHSH, CDR2 LQKENI. The CDR3 DNA is TGTGCCGGCTCAGCGATCCCGGACTCCTCCTACGAGCAGTACTTC. Translation gives CAGSAIPDSSYEQYF. Using reference TRBV18 and TRBJ2-7 for the parts outside the CDR3, the full variable domain is NAGVMQNPRHLVRRRGQEARLRCSPMKGHSHVYWYRQLPEEGLKFMVYLQKENIIDESGMPKERFSAEFPKEGPSILRIQQVVRGDSAAYFCAGSAIPDSSYEQYFGPGTRLTVT.